This T cell receptor (beta chain) was sequenced for a study of cytomegalovirus exposure and HLA in healthy donors. The CDR3 contains 13 residues. V lost 0 bases and J 2 bases, leaving 5 bases between the germline ends. Germline V gives CDR1 LGHNA, CDR2 YNFKEQ. PCR amplification relied on 60 Vbeta primers (plus 13 Jbeta primers). TCRdb's copy holds only in-frame clones and misses some; the assay was immunoSEQ multiplex PCR. This sample's table reports about 41,000 clones. The source material was PBMCs. The genes are TRBV4-2 and TRBJ2-7; D is undetermined. The sequence came from a man aged 25 to 40 in good health and CMV-seronegative. The CDR3 DNA follows: TGTGCCAGCAGCCAAGAATTAACCTACGAGCAGTACTTC. It translates to CASSQELTYEQYF.